This T cell receptor (beta chain) was profiled in a study of blood T cell repertoires in COVID-19. Study summary: From the United States, Italy and Spain came samples of acute and convalescent COVID-19. In each case, the material was cDNA or gDNA derived from T cells, B-cell-depleted T cells, or PBMCs.

Original methodology: The authors estimated nucleated cell counts from reference gene primer amplification. Clones were sequenced by immunoSEQ multiplex PCR, and TCRdb holds only the in-frame ones, with some missing. V, J and clone size reflect that table, while D and trimming were determined from the DNA. The sample includes approximately 140,000 clones, about nine tenths of them seen just once. The sequencing input was peripheral blood. The sequence derives from a man aged 45-65 years with active or convalescent COVID-19.

For the CDR3, the DNA is TGTGCCAGCAGCCTAAGGGACAGGGGGCTCTACAATGAGCAGTTCTTC. Encoded protein: CASSLRDRGLYNEQFF. The chain carries TRBV11-1 and TRBJ2-1; the match to TRBD1 covers 12 bases. This CDR3 is built from 16 residues. The V segment lost 5 bases and the J segment 3 bases; nucleotides outside the gene matches: 5. The germline CDR1 and CDR2 sequences are SGHAT and FQDESV (reference sequence).